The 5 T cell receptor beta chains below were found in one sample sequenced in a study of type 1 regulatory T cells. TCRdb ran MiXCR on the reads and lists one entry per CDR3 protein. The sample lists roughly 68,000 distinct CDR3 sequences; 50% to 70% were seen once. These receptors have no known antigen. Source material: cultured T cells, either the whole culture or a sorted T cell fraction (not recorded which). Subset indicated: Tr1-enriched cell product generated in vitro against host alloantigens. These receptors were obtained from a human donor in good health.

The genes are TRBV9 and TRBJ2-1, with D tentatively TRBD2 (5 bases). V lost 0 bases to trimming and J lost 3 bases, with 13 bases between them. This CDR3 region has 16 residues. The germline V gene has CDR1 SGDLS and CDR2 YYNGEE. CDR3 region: CASSVVEAAYYNEQFF. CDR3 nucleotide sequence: TGTGCCAGCAGCGTAGTTGAAGCGGCCTACTACAATGAGCAGTTCTTC.

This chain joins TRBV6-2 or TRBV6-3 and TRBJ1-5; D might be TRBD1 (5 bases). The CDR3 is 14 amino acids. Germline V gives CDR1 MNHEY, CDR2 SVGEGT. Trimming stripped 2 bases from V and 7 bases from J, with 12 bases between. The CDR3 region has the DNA TGTGCCAGCAGTTACGAGTCAGGGAACCAGCCCCAGCATTTT. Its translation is CASSYESGNQPQHF.

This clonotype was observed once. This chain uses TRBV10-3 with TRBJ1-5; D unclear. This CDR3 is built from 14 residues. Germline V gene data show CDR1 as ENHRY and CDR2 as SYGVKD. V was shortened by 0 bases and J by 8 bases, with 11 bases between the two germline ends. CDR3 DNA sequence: TGTGCCATCAGTGAGTCGCAATTAGGTGAGCCCCAGCATTTT. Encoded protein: CAISESQLGEPQHF.

The CDR3 region is CASSPSRDSYGYTF. The CDR3 nucleotides read TGTGCCAGTAGCCCTTCCCGGGACAGCTATGGCTACACCTTC. The chain links TRBV19 to TRBJ1-2; TRBD1 agrees at 7 bases. Germline lookup yields CDR1 LNHDA and CDR2 SQIVND (reference sequence). J lost 4 bases, V lost 6 bases, and 8 bases had no gene match. The CDR3 extends over 14 amino acids.

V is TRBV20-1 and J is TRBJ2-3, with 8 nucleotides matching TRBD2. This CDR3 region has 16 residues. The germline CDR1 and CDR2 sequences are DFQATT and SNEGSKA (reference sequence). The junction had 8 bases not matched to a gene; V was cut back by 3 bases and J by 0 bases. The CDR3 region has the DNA TGCAGTGCTAGTATTATTAGCGGGACTAGCACAGATACGCAGTATTTT. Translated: CSASIISGTSTDTQYF.